Listed below are T cell receptor beta chains from one sample, sequenced in a study of human T cells and chemical hapten exposure. From the RACE reads, TCRdb called clonotypes with MiXCR, one entry per CDR3 protein. The data show more than 250,000 distinct CDR3 sequences, with approximately 8.4% seen just once and under 2.5% held by the top ten. This sample comprised whole blood, obtained in connection with sensitization to the hapten diphenylcyclopropenone (DPC). These receptors all come from a woman aged 40 to 50 with alopecia areata. Some clones in this sample may be carry-over from other donors' samples. Each CDR3 is given with its conserved first and last residue. Fields, in order: J gene, clone size, V gene, CDR3 protein. Clone size, where shown, is once, few, many, or a class for clones that have expanded.

TRBJ2-7,few,TRBV7-2,CASSLVTGRDEQYF
TRBJ1-5,many,TRBV5-1,CASSLGQAGQPQHF
TRBJ1-4,few,TRBV6-4,CAGRTATNEKLFF
TRBJ1-2,many,TRBV10-3,CAIKYGANYGYTF
TRBJ1-5,NA,TRBV7-2,CASSLGNPNQPQHF
TRBJ2-7,many,TRBV6-6,CASRPREGSIEYF
TRBJ2-1,few,TRBV6-6,CASSYALAGADEQFF
TRBJ1-4,many,TRBV4-3,CASSEIQGRGEKLFF
TRBJ2-7,many,TRBV29-1,CSVVVDTQSYEQYF
TRBJ2-7,few,TRBV28,CASSSTGVYEQYF
TRBJ2-2,few,TRBV27,CASSFGGSSTGELFF
TRBJ1-1,NA,TRBV7-2,CASRQTQGNEAFF
TRBJ2-5,NA,TRBV7-2,CASSPIAGRETQYF
TRBJ2-2,few,TRBV7-2,CASSLDRGGTGELFF
TRBJ1-5,many,TRBV2,CASSPDNQPQHF
TRBJ2-3,NA,TRBV20-1,CSASTPPSRTQYF
TRBJ2-2,few,TRBV4-2,CASSQEGTTGELFF
TRBJ1-5,many,TRBV7-9,CASSPTDLNQPQHF
TRBJ2-1,few,TRBV20-1,CSAGDRIHNEQFF
TRBJ1-2,few,TRBV29-1,CSAPSNYGYTF
TRBJ2-7,many,TRBV3-1,CASSQLRGRDEQYF
TRBJ1-4,few,TRBV7-2,CASSPTAYNEKLFF
TRBJ1-1,few,TRBV6-6,CASSPRGTENEAFF
TRBJ1-6,NA,TRBV28,CASSFSDSPLHF
TRBJ2-3,NA,TRBV27,CASSLWGQGADTQYF
TRBJ1-2,many,TRBV12-3/TRBV12-4,CASSADSYGYTF
TRBJ2-2,NA,TRBV4-3,CASSLGQSTGELFF
TRBJ2-5,many,TRBV12-3/TRBV12-4,CASSLVQETQYF
TRBJ2-7,few,TRBV2,CASSAQQIYMYF
TRBJ1-1,many,TRBV15,CATGQGMNTEAFF
TRBJ2-3,few,TRBV9,CASSVGPGSTDTQYF
TRBJ1-3,NA,TRBV18,CASSGQSSGNTIYF
TRBJ2-3,few,TRBV29-1,CSVEGPATDTQYF
TRBJ2-1,many,TRBV12-3/TRBV12-4,CASSQLRGLYKQFF
TRBJ2-1,NA,TRBV29-1,CSVVGYNEQFF
TRBJ1-2,NA,TRBV7-3,CASSPDINYGYTF
TRBJ2-3,NA,TRBV24-1,CATSDPIWTGGSTDTQYF
TRBJ2-5,few,TRBV29-1,CSVPRTSGIQETQYF
TRBJ2-3,NA,TRBV4-2,CASSLTPGPDTQYF
TRBJ1-2,many,TRBV12-3/TRBV12-4,CASRPGTAGYTF